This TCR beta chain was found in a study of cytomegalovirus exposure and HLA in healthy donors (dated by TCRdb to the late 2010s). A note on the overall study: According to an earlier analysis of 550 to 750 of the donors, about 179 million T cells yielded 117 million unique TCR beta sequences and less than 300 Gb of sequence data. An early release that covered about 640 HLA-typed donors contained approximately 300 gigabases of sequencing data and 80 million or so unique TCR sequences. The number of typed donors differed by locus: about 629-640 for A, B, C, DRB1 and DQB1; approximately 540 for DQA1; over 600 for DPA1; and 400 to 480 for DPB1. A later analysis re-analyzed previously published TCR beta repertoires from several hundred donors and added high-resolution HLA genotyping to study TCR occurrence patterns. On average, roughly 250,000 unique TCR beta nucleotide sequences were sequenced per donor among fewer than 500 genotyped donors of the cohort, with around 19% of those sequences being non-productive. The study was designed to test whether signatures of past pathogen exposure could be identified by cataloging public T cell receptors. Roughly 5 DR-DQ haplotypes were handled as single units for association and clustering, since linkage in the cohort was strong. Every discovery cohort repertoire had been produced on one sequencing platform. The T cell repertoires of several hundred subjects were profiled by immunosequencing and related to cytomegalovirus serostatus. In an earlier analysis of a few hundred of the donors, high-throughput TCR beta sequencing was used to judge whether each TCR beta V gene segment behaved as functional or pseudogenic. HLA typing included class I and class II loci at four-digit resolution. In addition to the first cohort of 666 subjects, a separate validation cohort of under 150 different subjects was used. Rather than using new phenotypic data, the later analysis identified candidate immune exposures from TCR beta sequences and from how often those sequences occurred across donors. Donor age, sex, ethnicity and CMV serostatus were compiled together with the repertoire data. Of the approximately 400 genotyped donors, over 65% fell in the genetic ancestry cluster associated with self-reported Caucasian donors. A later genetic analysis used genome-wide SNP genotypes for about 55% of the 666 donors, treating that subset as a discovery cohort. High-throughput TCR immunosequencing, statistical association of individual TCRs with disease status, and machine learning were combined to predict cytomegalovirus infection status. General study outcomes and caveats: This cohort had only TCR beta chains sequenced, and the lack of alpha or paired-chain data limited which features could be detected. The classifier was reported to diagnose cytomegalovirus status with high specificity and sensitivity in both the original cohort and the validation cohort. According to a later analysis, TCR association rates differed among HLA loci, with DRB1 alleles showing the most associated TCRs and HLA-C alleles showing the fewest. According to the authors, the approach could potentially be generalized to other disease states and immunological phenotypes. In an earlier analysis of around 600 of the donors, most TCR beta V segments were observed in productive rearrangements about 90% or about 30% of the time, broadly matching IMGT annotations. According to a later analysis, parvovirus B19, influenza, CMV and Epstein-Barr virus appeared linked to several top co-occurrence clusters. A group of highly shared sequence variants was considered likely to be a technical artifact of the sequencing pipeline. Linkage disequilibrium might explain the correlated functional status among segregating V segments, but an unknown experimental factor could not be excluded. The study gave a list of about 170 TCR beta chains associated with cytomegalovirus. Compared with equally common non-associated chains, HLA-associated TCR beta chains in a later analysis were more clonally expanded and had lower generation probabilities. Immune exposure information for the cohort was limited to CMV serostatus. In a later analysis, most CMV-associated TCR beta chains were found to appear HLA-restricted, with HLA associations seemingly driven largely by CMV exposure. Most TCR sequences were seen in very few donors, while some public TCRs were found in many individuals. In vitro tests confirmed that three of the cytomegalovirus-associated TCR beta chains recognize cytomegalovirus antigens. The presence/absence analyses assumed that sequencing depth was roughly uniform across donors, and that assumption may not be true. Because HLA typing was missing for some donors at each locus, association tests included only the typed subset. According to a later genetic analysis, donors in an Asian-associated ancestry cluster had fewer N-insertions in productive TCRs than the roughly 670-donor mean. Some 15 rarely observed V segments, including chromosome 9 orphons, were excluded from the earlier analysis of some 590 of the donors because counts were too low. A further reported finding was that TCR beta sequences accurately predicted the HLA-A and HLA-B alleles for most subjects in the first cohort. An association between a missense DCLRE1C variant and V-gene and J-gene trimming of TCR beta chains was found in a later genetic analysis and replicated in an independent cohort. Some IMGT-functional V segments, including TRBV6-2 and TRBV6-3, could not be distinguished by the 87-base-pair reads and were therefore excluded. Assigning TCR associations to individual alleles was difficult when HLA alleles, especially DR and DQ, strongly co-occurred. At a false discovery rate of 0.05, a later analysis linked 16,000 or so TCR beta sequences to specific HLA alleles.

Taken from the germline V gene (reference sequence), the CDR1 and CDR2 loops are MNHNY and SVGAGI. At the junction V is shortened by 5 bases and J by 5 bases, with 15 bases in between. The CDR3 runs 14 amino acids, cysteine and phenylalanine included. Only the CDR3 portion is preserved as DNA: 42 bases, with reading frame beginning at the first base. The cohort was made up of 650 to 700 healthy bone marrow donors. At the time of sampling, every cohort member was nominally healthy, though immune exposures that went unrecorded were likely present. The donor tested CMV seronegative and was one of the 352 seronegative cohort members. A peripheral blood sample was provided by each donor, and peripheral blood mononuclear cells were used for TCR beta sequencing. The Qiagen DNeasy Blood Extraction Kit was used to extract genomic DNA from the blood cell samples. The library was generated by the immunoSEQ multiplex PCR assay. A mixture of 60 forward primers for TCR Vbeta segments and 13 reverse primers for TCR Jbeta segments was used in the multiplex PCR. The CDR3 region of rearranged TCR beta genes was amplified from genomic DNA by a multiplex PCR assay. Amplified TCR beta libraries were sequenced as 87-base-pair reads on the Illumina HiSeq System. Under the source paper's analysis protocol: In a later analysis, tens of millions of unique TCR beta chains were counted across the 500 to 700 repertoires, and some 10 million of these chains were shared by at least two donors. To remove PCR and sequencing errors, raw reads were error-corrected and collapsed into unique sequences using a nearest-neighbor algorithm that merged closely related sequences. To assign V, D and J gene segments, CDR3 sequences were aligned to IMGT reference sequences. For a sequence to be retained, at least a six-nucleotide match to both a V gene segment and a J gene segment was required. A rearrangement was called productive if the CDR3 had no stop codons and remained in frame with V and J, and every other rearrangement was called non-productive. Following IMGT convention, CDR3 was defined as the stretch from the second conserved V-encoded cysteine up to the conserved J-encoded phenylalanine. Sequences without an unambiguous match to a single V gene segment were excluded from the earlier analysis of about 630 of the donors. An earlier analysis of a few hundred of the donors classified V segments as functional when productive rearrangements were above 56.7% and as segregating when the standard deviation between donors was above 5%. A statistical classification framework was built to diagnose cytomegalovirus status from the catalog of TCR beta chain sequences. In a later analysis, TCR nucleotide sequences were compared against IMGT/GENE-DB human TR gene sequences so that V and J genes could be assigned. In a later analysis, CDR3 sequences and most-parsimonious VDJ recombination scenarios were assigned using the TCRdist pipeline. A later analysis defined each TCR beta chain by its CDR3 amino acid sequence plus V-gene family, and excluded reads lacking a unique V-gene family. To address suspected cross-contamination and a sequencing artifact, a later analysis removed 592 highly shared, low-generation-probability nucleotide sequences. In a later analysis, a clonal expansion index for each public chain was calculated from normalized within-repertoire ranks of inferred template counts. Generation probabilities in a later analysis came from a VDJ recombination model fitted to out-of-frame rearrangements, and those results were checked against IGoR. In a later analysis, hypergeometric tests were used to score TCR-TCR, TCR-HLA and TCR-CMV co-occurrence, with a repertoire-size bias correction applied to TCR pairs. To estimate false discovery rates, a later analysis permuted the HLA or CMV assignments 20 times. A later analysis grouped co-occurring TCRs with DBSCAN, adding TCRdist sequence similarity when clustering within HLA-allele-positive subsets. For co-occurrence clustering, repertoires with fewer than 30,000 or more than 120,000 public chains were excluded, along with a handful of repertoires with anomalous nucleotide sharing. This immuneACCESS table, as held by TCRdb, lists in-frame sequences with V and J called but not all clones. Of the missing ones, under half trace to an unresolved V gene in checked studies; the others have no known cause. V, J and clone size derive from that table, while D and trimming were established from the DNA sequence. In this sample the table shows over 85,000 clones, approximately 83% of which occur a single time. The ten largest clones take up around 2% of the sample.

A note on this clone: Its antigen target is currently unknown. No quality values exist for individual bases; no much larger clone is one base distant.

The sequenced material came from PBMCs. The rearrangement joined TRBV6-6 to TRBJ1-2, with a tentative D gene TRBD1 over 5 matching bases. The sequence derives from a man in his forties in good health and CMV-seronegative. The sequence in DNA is TGTGCCAGCAGTCGACTACCGGGGGTGTATGGCTACACCTTC. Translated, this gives CASSRLPGVYGYTF.